This TCR beta chain stems from a study of T cell repertoires in cytomegalovirus infection. Study summary: Public TCR beta signatures indicated both CMV infection and matching HLA type.

Germline values: CDR1 SGHAT, CDR2 FQNNGV. The CDR3 is made up of 17 amino acids. V was pared by 4 bases and J by 5 bases, with 23 bases between. Via MiXCR, TCRdb re-called the reads, giving one row per CDR3 protein. Of 90,000 to 120,000 distinct CDR3 sequences in the sample, 20% to 30% were seen once. The sequencing sample was made of CD8+ T cells from PBMCs. J is TRBJ2-5 and V is TRBV11-2, with D possibly TRBD2 on 6 matching bases. The TCR originated in a human donor in good health (CMV status not recorded). Some clones in this sample may be carry-over from other donors' samples. CDR3 sequence (DNA): TGTGCCAGCAGCTCGGAGGGTTATGGGACCGACGGGGAGACCCAGTACTTC. Amino acid sequence: CASSSEGYGTDGETQYF.